The entry below gives a single T cell receptor (beta chain) sequence along with its context. The antigen is not known. Isolated RNA was reverse transcribed into cDNA used as the sequencing template. Method: immunoSEQ multiplex PCR; TCRdb's copy keeps in-frame clones and lacks some. The sample lists some 180,000 clones; approximately 62% were seen once. This sample is part of a study of CD8+ T cells in alopecia areata. Study findings and constraints: Scalp repertoires also include resident alphabeta T cells from normal skin.

The V and J ends lost 5 bases and 2 bases, in that order; junction bases with no gene match: 6. The germline V gene has CDR1 SGHTA and CDR2 FQGNSA. The length of the CDR3 is 16 residues. Researchers picked out CD4+ and CD8+ T cells from PBMCs by sorting. The sequencing here drew on CD4+ T cells sorted from blood, taken at week 0. The chain combines TRBV7-2 with TRBJ2-1; 10 positions agree with TRBD1. The source is a human donor with alopecia areata. DNA for the CDR3: TGTGCCAGCAGCGTCTCCGGGACAGGGGCCTACAATGAGCAGTTCTTC. Residues: CASSVSGTGAYNEQFF.